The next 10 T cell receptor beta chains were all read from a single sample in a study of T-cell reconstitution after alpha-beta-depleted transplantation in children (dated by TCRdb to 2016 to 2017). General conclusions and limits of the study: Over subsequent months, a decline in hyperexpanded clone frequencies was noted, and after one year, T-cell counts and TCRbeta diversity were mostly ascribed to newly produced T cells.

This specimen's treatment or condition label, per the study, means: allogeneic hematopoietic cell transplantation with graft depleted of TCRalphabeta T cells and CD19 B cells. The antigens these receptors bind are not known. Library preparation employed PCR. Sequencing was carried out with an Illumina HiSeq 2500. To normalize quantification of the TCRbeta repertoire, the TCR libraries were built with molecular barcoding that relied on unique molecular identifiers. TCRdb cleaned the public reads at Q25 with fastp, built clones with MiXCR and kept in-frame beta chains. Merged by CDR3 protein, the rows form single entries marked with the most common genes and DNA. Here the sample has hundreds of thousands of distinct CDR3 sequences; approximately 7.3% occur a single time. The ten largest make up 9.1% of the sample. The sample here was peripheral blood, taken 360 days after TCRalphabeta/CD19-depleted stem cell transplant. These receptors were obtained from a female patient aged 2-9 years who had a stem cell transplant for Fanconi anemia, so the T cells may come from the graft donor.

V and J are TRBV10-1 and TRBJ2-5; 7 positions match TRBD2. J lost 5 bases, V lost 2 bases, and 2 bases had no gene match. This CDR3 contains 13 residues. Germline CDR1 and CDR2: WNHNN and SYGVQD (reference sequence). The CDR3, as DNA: TGCGCCAGCAGTGAGGTGCGGGGGGAGACCCAGTACTTC. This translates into CASSEVRGETQYF.

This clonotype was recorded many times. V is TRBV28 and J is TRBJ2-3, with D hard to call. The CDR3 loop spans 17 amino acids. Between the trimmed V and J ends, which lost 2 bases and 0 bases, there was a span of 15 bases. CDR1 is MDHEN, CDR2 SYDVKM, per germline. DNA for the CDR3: TGTGCCAGCAGTTTACTCCTCGGCAGTGCTAGCACAGATACGCAGTATTTT. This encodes CASSLLLGSASTDTQYF.

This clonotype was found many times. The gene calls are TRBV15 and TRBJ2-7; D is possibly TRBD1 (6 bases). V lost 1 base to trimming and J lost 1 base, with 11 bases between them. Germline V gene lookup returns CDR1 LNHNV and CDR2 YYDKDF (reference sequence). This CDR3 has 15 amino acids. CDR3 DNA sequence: TGTGCCACCAGCAGAGGAACAGGGCGTTCCTACGAGCAGTACTTC. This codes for CATSRGTGRSYEQYF.

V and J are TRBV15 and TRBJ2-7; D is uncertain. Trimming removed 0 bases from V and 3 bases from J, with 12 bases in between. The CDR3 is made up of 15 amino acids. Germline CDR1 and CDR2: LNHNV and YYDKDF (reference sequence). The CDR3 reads CATSRERKSFYEQYF. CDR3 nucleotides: TGTGCCACCAGCAGAGAACGCAAAAGCTTCTACGAGCAGTACTTC.

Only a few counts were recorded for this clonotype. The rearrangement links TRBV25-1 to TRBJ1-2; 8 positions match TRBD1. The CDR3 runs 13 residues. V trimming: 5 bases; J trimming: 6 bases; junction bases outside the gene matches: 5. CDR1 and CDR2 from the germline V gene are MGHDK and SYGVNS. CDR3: CASSLDRDHGYTF. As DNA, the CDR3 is TGTGCCAGCAGTCTGGACAGGGATCATGGCTACACCTTC.

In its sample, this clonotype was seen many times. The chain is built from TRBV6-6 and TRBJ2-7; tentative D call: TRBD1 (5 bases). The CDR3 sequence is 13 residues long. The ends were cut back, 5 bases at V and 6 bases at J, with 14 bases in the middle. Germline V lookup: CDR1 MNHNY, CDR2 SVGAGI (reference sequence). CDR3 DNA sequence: TGTGCCAGCAGTCAACTACTTGGGGCCGAGCAGTACTTC. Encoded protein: CASSQLLGAEQYF.

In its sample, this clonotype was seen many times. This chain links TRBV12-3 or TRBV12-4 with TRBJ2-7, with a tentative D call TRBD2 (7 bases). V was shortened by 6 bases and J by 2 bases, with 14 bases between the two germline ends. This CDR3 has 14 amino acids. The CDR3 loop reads CASRYGGRAYEQYF. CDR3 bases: TGTGCCAGCAGATACGGGGGGCGAGCCTACGAGCAGTACTTC.

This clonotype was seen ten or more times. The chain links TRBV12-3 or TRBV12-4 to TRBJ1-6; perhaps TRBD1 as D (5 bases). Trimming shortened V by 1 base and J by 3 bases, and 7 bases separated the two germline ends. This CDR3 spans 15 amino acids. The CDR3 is CASSLVGHYNSPLHF. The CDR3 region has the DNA TGTGCCAGCAGTTTAGTAGGACACTATAATTCACCCCTCCACTTT.

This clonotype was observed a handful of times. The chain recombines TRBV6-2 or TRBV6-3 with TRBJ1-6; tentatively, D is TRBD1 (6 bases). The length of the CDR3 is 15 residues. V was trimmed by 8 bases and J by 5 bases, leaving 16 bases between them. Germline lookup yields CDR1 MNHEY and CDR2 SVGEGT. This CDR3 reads CASHKQGRNNSPLHF. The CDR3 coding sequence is TGTGCCAGCCATAAACAGGGAAGGAATAATTCACCCCTCCACTTT.

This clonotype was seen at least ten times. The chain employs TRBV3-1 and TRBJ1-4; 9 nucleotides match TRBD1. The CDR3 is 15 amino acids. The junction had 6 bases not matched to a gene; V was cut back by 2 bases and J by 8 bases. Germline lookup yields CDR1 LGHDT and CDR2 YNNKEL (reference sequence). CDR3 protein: CASSQPGQGVEKLFF. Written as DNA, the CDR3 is TGTGCCAGCAGCCAACCGGGACAGGGTGTCGAAAAACTGTTTTTT.